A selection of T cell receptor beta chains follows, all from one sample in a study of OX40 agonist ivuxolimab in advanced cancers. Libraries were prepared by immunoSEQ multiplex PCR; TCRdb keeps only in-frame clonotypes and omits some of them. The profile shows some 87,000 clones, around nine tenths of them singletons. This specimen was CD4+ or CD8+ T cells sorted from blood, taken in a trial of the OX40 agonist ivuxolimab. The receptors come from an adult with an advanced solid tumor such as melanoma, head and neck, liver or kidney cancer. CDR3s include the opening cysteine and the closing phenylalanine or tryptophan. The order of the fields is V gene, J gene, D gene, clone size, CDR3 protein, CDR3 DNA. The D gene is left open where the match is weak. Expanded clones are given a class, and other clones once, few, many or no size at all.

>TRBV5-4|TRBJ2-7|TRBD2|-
CASSLTAGRYEQYF
TGTGCCAGCAGCTTGACAGCGGGAAGGTACGAGCAGTACTTC
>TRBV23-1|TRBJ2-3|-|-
CASSQSRPSTDTQYF
TGCGCCAGCAGTCAATCGAGGCCTAGCACAGATACGCAGTATTTT
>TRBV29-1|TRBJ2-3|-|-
CSAAGGATQYF
TGCAGCGCGGCAGGAGGGGCTACGCAGTATTTT
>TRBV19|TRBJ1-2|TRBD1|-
CASSIDLSAGQGNGYTF
TGTGCCAGTAGTATAGACCTCTCCGCCGGACAGGGGAACGGCTACACCTTC
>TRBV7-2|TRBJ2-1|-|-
CASSLIGTSLNEQFF
TGTGCCAGCAGCTTAATAGGGACCTCCCTCAATGAGCAGTTCTTC
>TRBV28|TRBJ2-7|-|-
CASSLPRIFNSYEQYF
TGTGCCAGCAGTTTACCTAGGATTTTCAACTCCTACGAGCAGTACTTC
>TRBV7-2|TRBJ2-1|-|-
CASSLLSPSYNEQFF
TGTGCCAGCAGCTTACTCTCCCCCTCCTACAATGAGCAGTTCTTC
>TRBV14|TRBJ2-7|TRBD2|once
CASSPGLAGLPPQYEQYF
TGTGCCAGCAGCCCGGGACTAGCGGGCTTACCACCTCAATACGAGCAGTACTTC
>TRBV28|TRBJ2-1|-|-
CASSSQYNEQFF
TGTGCCAGCAGCAGCCAGTACAATGAGCAGTTCTTC
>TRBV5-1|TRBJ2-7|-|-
CASSLVTGSTYEQYF
TGCGCCAGCAGCCTAGTCACGGGATCGACCTACGAGCAGTACTTC
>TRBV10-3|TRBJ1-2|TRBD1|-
CAISDPAGGGYGYTF
TGTGCCATCAGTGATCCGGCAGGGGGAGGCTATGGCTACACCTTC
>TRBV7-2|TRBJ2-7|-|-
CASTLPPYEQYF
TGTGCCAGCACATTACCCCCCTACGAGCAGTACTTC
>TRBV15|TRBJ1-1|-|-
CATSGGALDTEAFF
TGTGCCACCAGCGGGGGGGCCCTGGACACTGAAGCTTTCTTT
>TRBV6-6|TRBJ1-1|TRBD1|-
CASSVGQLNTEAFF
TGTGCCAGCAGTGTGGGACAGCTGAACACTGAAGCTTTCTTT
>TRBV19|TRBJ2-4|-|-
CASSIDLGANIQYF
TGTGCCAGTAGTATAGATCTAGGGGCCAACATTCAGTACTTC
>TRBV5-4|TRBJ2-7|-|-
CASSAGTRGSYEQYF
TGTGCCAGCAGCGCCGGGACTCGTGGCTCCTACGAGCAGTACTTC
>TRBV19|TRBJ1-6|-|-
CASSVGTENNSPLHF
TGTGCCAGTAGTGTTGGGACGGAAAATAATTCACCCCTCCACTTT
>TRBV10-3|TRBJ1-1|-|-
CAIEDQDGIEAFF
TGTGCCATCGAAGACCAGGACGGCATTGAAGCTTTCTTT
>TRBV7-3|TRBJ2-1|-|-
CASSRAVDDNEQFF
TGTGCCAGCAGCCGAGCCGTAGATGACAATGAGCAGTTCTTC
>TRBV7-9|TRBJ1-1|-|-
CASKLGVDTEAFF
TGTGCCAGCAAATTGGGGGTTGACACTGAAGCTTTCTTT
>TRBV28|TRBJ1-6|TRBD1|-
CASTKPGGHNSPLHF
TGTGCCAGCACCAAGCCAGGGGGACATAATTCACCCCTCCACTTT
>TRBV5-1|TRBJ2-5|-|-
CASSVTREGTQYF
TGCGCCAGCAGCGTCACCCGCGAGGGGACCCAGTACTTC
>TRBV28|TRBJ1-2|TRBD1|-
CASSSQGGYGYTF
TGTGCCAGCAGTTCCCAGGGGGGCTATGGCTACACCTTC
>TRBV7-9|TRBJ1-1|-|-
CASTKEGGAGVAEAFF
TGTGCCAGCACCAAAGAGGGGGGCGCGGGTGTCGCTGAAGCTTTCTTT
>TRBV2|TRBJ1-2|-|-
CASSASAFYGYTF
TGTGCCAGCAGTGCTTCCGCTTTCTATGGCTACACCTTC
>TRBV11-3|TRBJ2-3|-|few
CASSLVASTDTQYF
TGTGCCAGCAGCTTAGTAGCTAGCACAGATACGCAGTATTTT
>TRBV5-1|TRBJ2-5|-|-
CASSLRQQETQYF
TGCGCCAGCAGCTTGCGACAGCAAGAGACCCAGTACTTC
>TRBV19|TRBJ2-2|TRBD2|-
CASSIGGVPTGGTGELFF
TGTGCCAGTAGTATAGGAGGCGTCCCCACGGGAGGGACCGGGGAGCTGTTTTTT
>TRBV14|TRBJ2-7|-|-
CASSRQYEQYF
TGTGCCAGCAGCCGACAGTACGAGCAGTACTTC
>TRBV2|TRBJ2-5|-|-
CASSEGTRQYF
TGTGCCAGCAGTGAAGGGACCAGGCAGTACTTC
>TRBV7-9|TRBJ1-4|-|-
CASSLSQRNEKLFF
TGTGCCAGCAGCTTATCACAGCGTAATGAAAAACTGTTTTTT
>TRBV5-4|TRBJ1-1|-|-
CASSQDSSRNTEAFF
TGTGCCAGCAGCCAGGACAGCTCTAGAAACACTGAAGCTTTCTTT
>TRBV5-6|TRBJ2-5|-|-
CASSLVSLTRETQYF
TGTGCCAGCAGCTTGGTTAGCCTTACACGGGAGACCCAGTACTTC
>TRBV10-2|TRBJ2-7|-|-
CASSRGREGEQYF
TGCGCCAGCAGTAGGGGGAGGGAAGGCGAGCAGTACTTC
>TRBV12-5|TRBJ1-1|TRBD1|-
CASGLVGWDRANTEAFF
TGTGCTAGTGGTTTGGTAGGGTGGGACAGGGCCAACACTGAAGCTTTCTTT
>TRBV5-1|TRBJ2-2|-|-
CASSFQNTGELFF
TGCGCCAGCAGCTTCCAGAACACCGGGGAGCTGTTTTTT
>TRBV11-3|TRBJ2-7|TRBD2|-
CASSLVAGTDEQYF
TGTGCCAGCAGCTTAGTAGCGGGTACGGACGAGCAGTACTTC
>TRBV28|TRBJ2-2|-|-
CASEAGPGTGELFF
TGTGCCAGCGAGGCGGGGCCGGGGACCGGGGAGCTGTTTTTT
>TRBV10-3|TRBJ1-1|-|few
CAISVWGATEAFF
TGTGCCATCAGTGTTTGGGGAGCCACTGAAGCTTTCTTT
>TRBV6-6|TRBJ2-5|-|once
CASSRGGALDF
TGTGCCAGCAGTAGGGGGGGGGCCCTTGACTTC
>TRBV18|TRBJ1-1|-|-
CASSPPSEMNTEAFF
TGTGCCAGCTCACCGCCATCAGAAATGAACACTGAAGCTTTCTTT
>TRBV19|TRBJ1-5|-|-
CASSIAVTGQPQHF
TGTGCCAGTAGTATCGCCGTCACGGGTCAGCCCCAGCATTTT
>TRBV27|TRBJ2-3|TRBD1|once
CASVRTGRTDTQYF
TGTGCCAGCGTCCGGACAGGGAGGACAGATACGCAGTATTTT
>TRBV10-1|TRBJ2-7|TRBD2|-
CASSESGRQNEQYF
TGCGCCAGCAGTGAGAGCGGGAGGCAGAACGAGCAGTACTTC
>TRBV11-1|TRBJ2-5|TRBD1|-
CASSPGQGRGQYF
TGTGCCAGCAGCCCCGGACAGGGCAGGGGGCAGTACTTC
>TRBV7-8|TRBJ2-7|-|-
CASSLGNRDYEQYF
TGTGCCAGCAGCTTAGGTAACAGGGACTACGAGCAGTACTTC
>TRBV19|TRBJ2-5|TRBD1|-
CASSIGTGSRETQYF
TGTGCCAGTAGTATAGGGACAGGCAGTAGGGAGACCCAGTACTTC
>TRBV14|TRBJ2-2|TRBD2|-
CASREAGGTGELFF
TGTGCCAGCAGAGAAGCGGGGGGCACCGGGGAGCTGTTTTTT
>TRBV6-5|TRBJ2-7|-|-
CASVRAPGVQDEQYF
TGTGCCAGCGTACGGGCCCCCGGGGTTCAAGACGAGCAGTACTTC
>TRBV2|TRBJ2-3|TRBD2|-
CASSYGTSGTDTQYF
TGTGCCAGCAGTTACGGGACTAGCGGCACAGATACGCAGTATTTT
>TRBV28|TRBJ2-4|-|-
CASSLWGAVGKNIQYF
TGTGCCAGCAGTTTATGGGGGGCGGTCGGCAAAAACATTCAGTACTTC
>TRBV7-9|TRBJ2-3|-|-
CASSVVRTDTQYF
TGTGCCAGCAGCGTCGTTCGCACAGATACGCAGTATTTT
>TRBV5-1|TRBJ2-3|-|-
CASSRLGGGSTDTQYF
TGCGCCAGCAGCAGGCTGGGGGGGGGCAGCACAGATACGCAGTATTTT
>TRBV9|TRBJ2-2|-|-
CASSVGGNANTGELFF
TGTGCCAGCAGCGTAGGCGGGAACGCGAACACCGGGGAGCTGTTTTTT
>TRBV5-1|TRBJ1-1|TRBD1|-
CASKRGPENTEAFF
TGCGCCAGCAAAAGGGGGCCGGAGAACACTGAAGCTTTCTTT
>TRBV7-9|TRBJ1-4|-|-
CASSFQARFLFF
TGTGCCAGCAGCTTCCAGGCCCGTTTTCTGTTTTTT
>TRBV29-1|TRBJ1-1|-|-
CSVAGRTNTEAFF
TGCAGCGTTGCGGGACGGACGAACACTGAAGCTTTCTTT